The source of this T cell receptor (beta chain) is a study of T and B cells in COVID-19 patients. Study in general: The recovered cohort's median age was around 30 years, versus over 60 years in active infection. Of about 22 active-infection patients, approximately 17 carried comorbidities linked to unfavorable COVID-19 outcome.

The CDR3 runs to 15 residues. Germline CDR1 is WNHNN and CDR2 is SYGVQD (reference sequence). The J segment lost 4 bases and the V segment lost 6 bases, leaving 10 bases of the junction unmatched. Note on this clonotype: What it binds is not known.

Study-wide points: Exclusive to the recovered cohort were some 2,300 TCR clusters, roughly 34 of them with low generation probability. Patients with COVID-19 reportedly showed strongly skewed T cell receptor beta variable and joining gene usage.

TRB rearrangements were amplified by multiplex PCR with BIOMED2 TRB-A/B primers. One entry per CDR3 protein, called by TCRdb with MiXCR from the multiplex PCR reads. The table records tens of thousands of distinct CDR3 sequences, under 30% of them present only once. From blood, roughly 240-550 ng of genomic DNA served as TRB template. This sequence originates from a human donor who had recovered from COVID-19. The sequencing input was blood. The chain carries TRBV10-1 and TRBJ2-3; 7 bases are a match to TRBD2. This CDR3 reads CASSSGLVGADTQYF. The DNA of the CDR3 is TGCGCCAGCAGCTCAGGACTAGTTGGGGCAGATACGCAGTATTTT.